One and the same sample provided the 29 T cell receptor beta chains below, sequenced in a study of CD8+CD57+ T cells in acquired aplastic anemia. Profiling that covered TCR beta VDJ and CDR3 relied on genomic DNA as its template. One entry per CDR3 protein, called by TCRdb with MiXCR from the reads. The sample shows roughly 250,000 distinct CDR3 sequences, 70% to 85% of them seen only once. Before being chosen for sequencing, patients had shown CD8+CD57+ cell expansion by flow cytometry. Sequenced input: sorted CD4+, CD8+, or CD8+CD57+ T cells (not recorded which) from PBMCs. The receptor set was obtained from a human donor with aplastic anemia.

This clonotype has only one observation. The chain carries TRBV7-2 and TRBJ1-2, with D tentatively TRBD1 (6 bases). This CDR3 has 16 residues. From germline, CDR1 is SGHTA and CDR2 FQGNSA. V lost 3 bases, J lost 10 bases, and 24 bases lay in between. CDR3 in DNA: TGTGCCAGCAGCTTCACTGGGGGCGCCGACTCTTGTTACTACACCTTC. The encoded protein is CASSFTGGADSCYYTF.

The CDR3 DNA is TGTGCCAGCAGCTTAACGTCAGGGGCAAAAGAGACCCAGTACTTC. Its protein is CASSLTSGAKETQYF. The chain is built from TRBV11-3 and TRBJ2-5, with a possible D match to TRBD1 (6 bases). The germline V gene has CDR1 SGHNT and CDR2 YENEEA. CDR3 length equals 15 residues. The V end lost 2 bases, the J end lost 3 bases, and 13 bases lay between the germline ends.

The chain links TRBV7-3 to TRBJ2-3; D remains unclear. V lost 9 bases, J lost 3 bases, and 25 bases lay in between. This CDR3 spans 17 amino acids. Germline CDR1 and CDR2: SGHTA and FQGTGA. CDR3 nucleotide sequence: TGTGCCAGTAGCATCCCTCACCGGGCAAGAGAGACAGATACGCAGTATTTT. Protein: CASSIPHRARETDTQYF.

The rearrangement joins TRBV19 to TRBJ1-1, with D perhaps TRBD1 (5 bases). The CDR3 sequence is 15 residues long. With 9 bases removed from V and 3 bases from J, the gap between germline ends came to 20 bases. From germline, CDR1 is LNHDA and CDR2 SQIVND (reference sequence). The DNA for the CDR3 is TGTGCCAGCAGTTACCATCGGGGACTTTACACTGAAGCTTTCTTT. Protein sequence: CASSYHRGLYTEAFF.

This clonotype was seen once. The CDR3 DNA reads as TGTGCCAGCAGGGACGACGGCGCCTCCAATAAGTATTTT. Amino acids: CASRDDGASNKYF. The rearrangement joins TRBV9 to TRBJ2-3; the D is unclear. V was shortened by 5 bases and J by 13 bases, with 20 bases between the two germline ends. Germline CDR1 reads SGDLS; CDR2 reads YYNGEE. The CDR3 runs to 13 residues.

V usage is TRBV7-8 and J usage is TRBJ2-6; the D gene is possibly TRBD2 (6 bases). Germline V gene lookup returns CDR1 SGHVS and CDR2 FQNEAQ. The germline V and J ends were trimmed by 0 bases and 16 bases, with 22 bases remaining between them. The CDR3 contains 16 residues. This chain's CDR3 is CASSLAGGYGAHYLTF. Written as DNA, the CDR3 is TGTGCCAGCAGCTTAGCGGGAGGCTACGGTGCGCACTATCTGACTTTC.

Note on this clonotype: In this CDR3 the conserved last residue, phenylalanine or tryptophan, is missing, so a read error is likely. It is unclear where the CDR3 begins or ends on the DNA, so no DNA is shown, and the CDR3 is as TCRdb lists it. The chain is built from TRBV9 and TRBJ2-5; the D call of TRBD2 is as the table states it, not checked on the DNA. Ends included, the CDR3 has 14 residues. From germline, CDR1 is SGDLS and CDR2 YYNGEE. Here the CDR3 reads CASGGAGSIQYFDA.

To note about this clonotype: The junction and the germline gene differ at one end; a read error may be behind it. The chain uses TRBV2 and TRBJ2-3; D might be TRBD2 (6 bases). The germline CDR1 and CDR2 sequences are SNHLY and FYNNEI. The CDR3 runs 13 residues. Here the CDR3 reads CASGDGGIYAHNF. The CDR3 region has the DNA TGTGCCAGCGGGGACGGAGGGATCTATGCGCACAATTTC.

This clonotype was counted only a few times. V usage is TRBV9 and J usage is TRBJ1-6, with D possibly TRBD1 on 6 matching bases. The CDR3 runs 15 residues. V lost 4 bases and J 5 bases, leaving 13 bases between the germline ends. CDR1 is SGDLS, CDR2 YYNGEE, per germline. The DNA for the CDR3 is TGTGCCAGCAGCACACAGGGTTTGGATAATTCACCCCTCCACTTT. It translates to CASSTQGLDNSPLHF.

This chain links TRBV4-3 with TRBJ1-6; 8 bases are a match to TRBD1. After removal of 8 bases from V and 7 bases from J, the junction contained 7 bases not matched to a gene. The germline V gene encodes CDR1 LGHNA and CDR2 YSLEER. This CDR3 has 14 residues. CDR3 loop: CASGNDRGNSPLHF. In DNA, the CDR3 is TGCGCCAGCGGAAACGACAGGGGCAATTCACCCCTCCACTTT.

V is TRBV6-4 and J is TRBJ2-3; 8 bases agree with TRBD2. Germline V CDR1 and CDR2: MRHNA, SNTAGT. Losses at the gene ends were 6 bases for V and 5 bases for J; bases not matched to a gene: 10. CDR3 length: 15 residues. The CDR3 nucleotides read TGTGCCAGCAGCTTTCGGGCGGGGGGCGAAGATACGCAGTATTTT. Translation gives CASSFRAGGEDTQYF.

V gene TRBV7-2 combines with J gene TRBJ1-2; D call uncertain. Germline lookup yields CDR1 SGHTA and CDR2 FQGNSA. Trimming removed 3 bases from V and 10 bases from J, with 24 bases in between. The CDR3 sequence is 16 residues long. CDR3 region: CASSFDRDGPVLSYTF. The CDR3 DNA follows: TGTGCCAGCAGCTTTGATCGAGACGGGCCCGTCCTTTCCTACACCTTC.

The chain uses TRBV7-8 and TRBJ2-7; 8 bases fit TRBD2. Germline assignment: CDR1 SGHVS and CDR2 FQNEAQ. The CDR3 length is 18 residues. The ends lost 3 bases at V and 1 base at J; junction bases unmatched: 14. The CDR3 here is CASSFHLAGPDISYEQYV. The CDR3, as DNA: TGTGCCAGCAGCTTTCATTTAGCGGGACCAGACATTTCCTACGAGCAGTACGTC.

The chain carries TRBV7-3 and TRBJ2-1, with 12 bases lining up with TRBD2. This CDR3 contains 15 residues. V shed 7 bases and J 4 bases; nucleotides not matched to a gene: 5. Germline CDR1 and CDR2: SGHTA and FQGTGA. CDR3: CASIRTSGVYNEQFF. CDR3 in DNA: TGTGCCAGCATCCGGACTAGCGGGGTATACAATGAGCAGTTCTTC.

Remarks on this clonotype: Germline is not matched at one junction end, which may reflect a read error. The chain carries TRBV7-2 and TRBJ2-3, with a weak D call TRBD2 (5 bases). Germline V CDR1 and CDR2: SGHTA, FQGNSA. This CDR3 region has 14 residues. The CDR3 DNA reads as TGTGCCAGCAGCTTAGCAGAGGGTTATGTCCCGCACAATTTT. Its protein product is CASSLAEGYVPHNF.

The rearrangement links TRBV7-8 to TRBJ1-4, with 10 bases fitting TRBD1. CDR3 length equals 14 residues. Germline CDR1 SGHVS, CDR2 FQNEAQ. Trimming removed 6 bases from V and 14 bases from J; junction bases left unmatched: 12. CDR3 sequence (DNA): TGTGCCAGCAGGAGGGACAGGGGAAACGAAACGCTGTTTTTT. It is translated as CASRRDRGNETLFF. The full variable domain, in which reference TRBV7-8 and TRBJ1-4 provide the parts outside the CDR3, is GAGVSQSPRYKVAKRGQDVALRCDPISGHVSLFWYQQALGQGPEFLTYFQNEAQLDKSGLPSDRFFAERPEGSVSTLKIQRTQQEDSAVYLCASRRDRGNETLFFGSGTQLSVL.

About this clonotype: The germline gene is not matched at one end of the junction; a read error may be the cause. The gene calls are TRBV14 and TRBJ2-3; unclear D gene. CDR1 is SGHDN, CDR2 FVKESK, per germline. This CDR3 region has 14 residues. The CDR3 loop is CASSLDSLRTLENF. CDR3 coding DNA: TGTGCCAGCAGCCTAGATAGTTTGCGAACTCTCGAGAATTTT. The full variable domain, in which reference TRBV14 and TRBJ2-3 provide the parts outside the CDR3, is EAGVTQFPSHSVIEKGQTVTLRCDPISGHDNLYWYRRVMGKEIKFLLHFVKESKQDESGMPNNRFLAERTGGTYSTLKVQPAELEDSGVYFCASSLDSLRTLENFGPGTRLTVL.

This clonotype turned up a few times. V is TRBV29-1 and J is TRBJ1-4; weak D call: TRBD1 (5 bases). Trimming pared 5 bases from V and 8 bases from J, leaving 9 bases between. This CDR3 spans 11 amino acids. CDR1 and CDR2 from the germline V gene are SQVTM and ANQGSEA. The CDR3 protein is CSVLRGEKLFF. As DNA, the CDR3 is TGCAGCGTTCTTCGGGGGGAAAAACTGTTTTTT.

The table lists this clonotype with a count of one. The rearrangement links TRBV15 to TRBJ2-5; D gene unclear. V dropped 3 bases and J dropped 2 bases, with 10 bases sitting between them. CDR1 is LNHNV, CDR2 YYDKDF, per germline (reference sequence). The CDR3 has 14 residues. CDR3 bases: TGTGCCACCAGCAGCGGTGGTCAGCAAGAGACCCAGTACTTC. As protein: CATSSGGQQETQYF.

V is TRBV5-5 and J is TRBJ2-5, with D unclear. V was cut by 1 base and J by 2 bases, with 9 bases left in between. Germline V lookup: CDR1 SGHKS, CDR2 YYEKEE (reference sequence). The CDR3 covers 14 residues. CDR3 sequence reads: CASSLLSQQETQYF. The CDR3 region has the DNA TGTGCCAGCAGCTTGTTAAGCCAGCAAGAGACCCAGTACTTC.

This clonotype has a handful of counts. It is likely a read error, because the conserved phenylalanine at the end of the CDR3 is missing. The DNA is left out, because the CDR3 cannot be placed on it with certainty; the CDR3 is given as TCRdb lists it. The chain carries TRBV2 and TRBJ2-1; the table gives TRBD1 as D, unverified against the DNA. Counting both end residues, the CDR3 totals 16 amino acids. Germline-derived CDR1 and CDR2 are SNHLY and FYNNEI. CDR3 in amino acids: CASGDGGTDTQYFHSG.

Notes on this clonotype: Germline and junction disagree at one end, which may indicate a read error. V gene TRBV7-9 combines with J gene TRBJ2-7; perhaps TRBD1 as D (6 bases). The CDR3 sequence is 14 residues long. The germline V gene has CDR1 SEHNR and CDR2 FQNEAQ (reference sequence). In DNA, the CDR3 is TGCGCCAGCAGCTTAGAGGACAGTTCCTACAAGCAGTATTTC. It translates to CASSLEDSSYKQYF.

This sequence joins TRBV7-8 and TRBJ2-7; D perhaps matches TRBD2 (6 bases). This CDR3 is 18 amino acids long. Germline CDR1 SGHVS, CDR2 FQNEAQ. V was shortened by 2 bases and J by 4 bases, with 24 bases between the two germline ends. The CDR3 loop reads CASSLQGGGATHSYEQYV. In nucleotides, the CDR3 is TGTGCCAGCAGCTTACAGGGAGGCGGCGCTACGCATTCTTACGAGCAGTACGTC.

Notes on this clonotype: One end of the junction is discordant with germline, which a read error may explain. This chain links TRBV9 with TRBJ1-1; possibly TRBD1 for D (5 bases). Germline values: CDR1 SGDLS, CDR2 YYNGEE. The CDR3 is made up of 15 amino acids. In nucleotides, the CDR3 is TGTGCCAGCAGCTTAGGTCTGACAGCGCACACTGATGCTTTCTTT. Encoded protein: CASSLGLTAHTDAFF.

This clonotype occurred once. The chain has TRBV9 and TRBJ2-1, with D perhaps TRBD1 (6 bases). The CDR3 consists of 15 residues. Germline loops: CDR1 SGDLS, CDR2 YYNGEE. The ends were cut back, 0 bases at V and 13 bases at J, with 20 bases in the middle. CDR3: CASSVEGGSSQPQFF. In DNA, the CDR3 is TGTGCCAGCAGCGTAGAAGGGGGTTCGTCGCAGCCCCAGTTCTTC.

The V and J genes are TRBV7-8 and TRBJ2-1, with TRBD1 as a possible D gene (5 bases). Germline-derived CDR1 and CDR2 are SGHVS and FQNEAQ. The CDR3 has 16 residues. Trimming took 3 bases from V and 13 from J, leaving 25 bases between them. Written as DNA, the CDR3 is TGTGCCAGCAGCTTTACCACAGGCTACGAGCAGTACGTCCAGTTCTTC. Encoded protein: CASSFTTGYEQYVQFF.

Concerning this clonotype: Germline and junction disagree at one end, which may indicate a read error. This rearrangement joins TRBV5-1 to TRBJ2-1; 7 nucleotides match TRBD2. CDR3 length equals 15 residues. Germline-derived CDR1 and CDR2 are SGHRS and YFSETQ. The CDR3: CASSIAGSYGNEQFF. As DNA, the CDR3 is TGTGCCAGCAGCATAGCGGGTAGCTACGGCAATGAGCAGTTCTTC.

A remark on this clonotype: One end of the junction varies from germline; a read error may be responsible. J is TRBJ2-3 and V is TRBV9; D remains unclear. Germline CDR1 and CDR2: SGDLS and YYNGEE. The CDR3 length is 12 residues. Here the CDR3 reads CASSAERDTHYF. The CDR3 coding sequence is TGTGCCAGCAGCGCCGAGAGAGATACGCATTATTTT.

A note on this clonotype: The germline gene is not matched at one end of the junction; a read error may be the cause. The genes are TRBV11-2 and TRBJ1-4; D is perhaps TRBD1 (6 bases). Germline values: CDR1 SGHAT, CDR2 FQNNGV. The length of the CDR3 is 16 residues. CDR3 DNA: TGCGCCAGCAGCCAAGTCGACACAGGGCGCAGGGAAAAACTGTTTTTT. Its translation is CASSQVDTGRREKLFF.